The table lists the clone carrying this T cell receptor (beta chain) with a few counts. The antigen is undetermined. The data derive from a study of cytomegalovirus exposure and HLA in healthy donors. Turning to the study itself: There were about 85 million unique TCRs (from HLA-typed donors) in an early data release. Study conclusions and caveats: With later analysis, a missense DCLRE1C variant became linked to TCR beta V- and J-gene trimming. There were about 160 TCR beta chains listed as cytomegalovirus-associated. For most subjects, TCR beta sequences were reported to predict HLA-A and HLA-B alleles with accuracy.

V was trimmed by 8 bases and J by 2 bases, leaving 18 bases between them. From germline, CDR1 is SNHLY and CDR2 FYNNEI. The CDR3 has 15 amino acids. Primers included in the PCR were 60 Vbeta and 13 Jbeta primers. Repertoires were generated with immunoSEQ multiplex PCR, while TCRdb's copy carries only in-frame clones and drops some. This table has 95,000 to 150,000 clones, approximately 15% appearing once. The chain employs TRBV2 and TRBJ1-1, with D perhaps matching TRBD1 (5 bases). The sequencing sample was made of PBMCs. This clonotype originated in a woman aged 18-29 years in good health and CMV-seronegative. The CDR3 spells CASGTSGGANTEAFF. The CDR3 nucleotides read TGTGCCAGCGGGACTTCGGGGGGAGCTAACACTGAAGCTTTCTTT.